This TCR beta chain was retrieved from a study of PD-L1 blockade in urothelial cancer. Turning to the study itself: About 85% of the roughly 29 patients were men whose urothelial cancer was bladder-origin. A median blood sample held about 140,000 T cells and about 83,000 unique TCRs.

Some clones are missing from TCRdb's copy, which holds only in-frame ones; the method was immunoSEQ multiplex PCR. The sample yields around 100,000 clones, about 90% seen once. CDR1 MNHNY and CDR2 SVGAGI come from the germline V gene (reference sequence). The CDR3 sequence is 14 residues long. With 5 bases clipped from V and 1 base from J, the junction kept 3 bases outside the gene matches. This clone was seen only a few times. The clonotype comes from a woman aged 80 or over with urothelial cancer. Source: PBMCs, taken around atezolizumab (anti-PD-L1) treatment. V gene TRBV6-6 combines with J gene TRBJ2-7; 9 nucleotides match TRBD1. The CDR3 region has the DNA TGTGCCAGCAGTCAGACAGGGGGATCCTACGAGCAGTACTTC. Translation: CASSQTGGSYEQYF.